The 5 T cell receptor beta chains presented below share a single source sample, sequenced in a study of regulatory T cells in long-lasting Graves disease. Time point defined: newly diagnosed GD, antithyroid drugs for less than 3 months. From PBMCs, RNA was extracted and then used to make the TCR library. Building the TCR beta libraries relied on iRepertoire HTBI primers, and CDR3 regions underwent Arm-PCR. One entry per CDR3 protein, called by TCRdb with MiXCR from the multiplex PCR reads. The table shows 320,000 or so distinct CDR3 sequences, with over 15% occurring only once. Source: peripheral blood mononuclear cells (PBMCs), taken at new diagnosis, from a patient treated with antithyroid drugs. Receptors originate from a female donor with Graves disease.

This clonotype was seen repeatedly, ten times or more. The chain carries TRBV20-1 and TRBJ2-2; TRBD2 aligns across 10 bases. The germline CDR1 and CDR2 sequences are DFQATT and SNEGSKA (reference sequence). The CDR3 spans 16 residues. V dropped 2 bases and J dropped 1; count of bases not matched to a gene: 4. The CDR3 region has the DNA TGCAGTGCTAGACCGAGGACTAGCGGGAACACCGGGGAGCTGTTTTTT. Its protein product is CSARPRTSGNTGELFF.

This clonotype was detected ten times or more. This rearrangement joins TRBV27 to TRBJ2-7; 9 nucleotides line up with TRBD2. Germline CDR1 MNHEY, CDR2 SMNVEV (reference sequence). Trimming removed 5 bases from V and 0 bases from J; junction bases left unmatched: 11. CDR3 length equals 17 residues. Here the CDR3 reads CASSRGLAGLSSYEQYF. Written as DNA, the CDR3 is TGTGCCAGCAGTCGGGGGCTAGCGGGATTGAGCTCCTACGAGCAGTACTTC.

With regard to this clonotype: A much larger clone differs from this one at a single base, so this may be a read error. The genes are TRBV7-9 and TRBJ1-2; possibly TRBD1 for D (6 bases). Germline CDR1 is SEHNR and CDR2 is FQNEAQ (reference sequence). CDR3 length: 14 residues. DNA for the CDR3: TGTGCCAACAGCTTAGGCAGGGGATTCGATGGCTACACCTTC. It codes for CANSLGRGFDGYTF.

This clonotype was detected only a few times. J is TRBJ1-5 and V is TRBV20-1; D not resolved. Trimming cost V 6 bases and J 4 bases, with 10 bases left between them. The V gene's germline CDR1 is DFQATT and CDR2 SNEGSKA (reference sequence). The CDR3 is 12 amino acids. The CDR3 DNA follows: TGCAGTGCAAGCAGTCGAAATCAGCCCCAGCATTTT. This codes for CSASSRNQPQHF.

This clonotype was picked up many times. This chain uses TRBV5-4 with TRBJ2-3; D is possibly TRBD1 or TRBD2 (6 bases each). Per germline, CDR1 SGHNT and CDR2 YYREEE (reference sequence). CDR3 length: 18 residues. V gave up 4 bases and J gave up 3 bases, with 24 bases separating them. The CDR3: CASSPGGGQIVWTDTQYF. The CDR3 DNA sequence: TGTGCCAGCAGCCCCGGGGGTGGACAGATCGTTTGGACAGATACGCAGTATTTT.